These 14 T cell receptor beta chains share one sample of origin, sequenced in a study of blood T cell repertoires in COVID-19. The method was immunoSEQ multiplex PCR; TCRdb's version includes in-frame clones alone and lacks a portion of them. The sample has some 260,000 clones; around 88% are singletons. Source material: PBMCs or T cells enriched from blood (not recorded which). The receptors here all came from a man aged 40-49 years who had recovered from COVID-19.

CDR3 in DNA: TGTGCCAGCAGCTTAGCCGGGACTAGGGGAGAGGGGGAGGACGAGCAGTACTTC. Its translation: CASSLAGTRGEGEDEQYF. The V gene is TRBV7-9, the J gene TRBJ2-7; 8 bases map to TRBD2. Germline V gives CDR1 SEHNR, CDR2 FQNEAQ (reference sequence). This CDR3 is 18 amino acids long. Trimming took 0 bases from V and 5 from J; bases not matched to a gene: 15.

This clone was detected a few times. This chain uses TRBV7-2 with TRBJ1-5; a weak D match, TRBD1 (5 bases). Looked up from germline, CDR1 is SGHTA and CDR2 is FQGNSA. The CDR3 covers 13 residues. V dropped 5 bases and J dropped 4 bases, with 9 bases sitting between them. The CDR3 protein is CASSGRVNQPQHF. The DNA of the CDR3 is TGTGCCAGCAGCGGCAGGGTTAATCAGCCCCAGCATTTT.

V is TRBV11-2 and J is TRBJ2-7; D is possibly TRBD1 (6 bases). The V and J ends lost 5 bases and 3 bases respectively, with 14 bases between them. The germline V gene encodes CDR1 SGHAT and CDR2 FQNNGV. The CDR3 is 14 amino acids. CDR3 protein: CASSPQGQIYEQYF. DNA of the CDR3: TGTGCCAGCAGCCCTCAAGGACAGATCTACGAGCAGTACTTC. Combining the CDR3 with reference TRBV11-2 and TRBJ2-7 gives the whole variable domain EAGVAQSPRYKIIEKRQSVAFWCNPISGHATLYWYQQILGQGPKLLIQFQNNGVVDDSQLPKDRFSAERLKGVDSTLKIQPAKLEDSAVYLCASSPQGQIYEQYFGPGTRLTVT.

The chain combines TRBV28 with TRBJ1-1; maybe TRBD1 (6 bases). Trimming took 5 bases from V and 6 from J, leaving 13 bases between them. The CDR3 totals 13 residues. The germline V gene encodes CDR1 MDHEN and CDR2 SYDVKM. DNA of the CDR3: TGTGCCAGCAGTCCCCCCCAGGGGCCTGAAGCTTTCTTT. Translated: CASSPPQGPEAFF.

The rearrangement links TRBV5-4 to TRBJ1-1; the D is unclear. CDR1 is SGHNT and CDR2 is YYREEE in the germline V gene (reference sequence). The CDR3 contains 15 residues. V gave up 1 base and J gave up 3 bases, with 13 bases separating them. The CDR3 bases are TGTGCCAGCAGCTTGTTAGTGGGGAGTGACACTGAAGCTTTCTTT. Amino acid sequence: CASSLLVGSDTEAFF.

The chain is built from TRBV6-6 and TRBJ2-1; tentative D call: TRBD2 (6 bases). CDR3 length: 16 residues. CDR1 and CDR2 from the germline V gene are MNHNY and SVGAGI (reference sequence). V lost 0 bases, J lost 5 bases, and 14 bases lay in between. Written as DNA, the CDR3 is TGTGCCAGCAGTTACTCTGCGGGACTGCGGGACAATGAGCAGTTCTTC. Translated: CASSYSAGLRDNEQFF.

V gene TRBV7-9 combines with J gene TRBJ2-3, with D possibly being TRBD2 (6 bases). V was cut by 5 bases and J by 0 bases, with 12 bases left in between. Germline V gives CDR1 SEHNR, CDR2 FQNEAQ (reference sequence). This CDR3 spans 15 amino acids. In nucleotides, the CDR3 is TGTGCCAGCAGCCGTCGGGACTCTAGCACAGATACGCAGTATTTT. Amino acid sequence: CASSRRDSSTDTQYF.

This chain joins TRBV4-2 and TRBJ2-7, with a weak D call TRBD2 (5 bases). Germline V lookup: CDR1 LGHNA, CDR2 YNFKEQ. The CDR3 has 13 residues. Trimming removed 4 bases from V and 4 bases from J, with 11 bases in between. CDR3 sequence: CASSPDSSYEQYF. DNA of the CDR3: TGTGCCAGCAGCCCGGACTCTTCTTACGAGCAGTACTTC.

The chain uses TRBV29-1 and TRBJ2-1; 8 bases are shared with TRBD1. CDR1 and CDR2 from the germline V gene are SQVTM and ANQGSEA. The CDR3 sequence is 13 residues long. V trimming: 3 bases; J trimming: 7 bases; junction bases outside the gene matches: 5. The chain's CDR3 is CSVDRGRGNEQFF. The CDR3 region has the DNA TGCAGCGTTGACAGGGGGCGTGGGAATGAGCAGTTCTTC.

The chain carries TRBV5-5 and TRBJ2-3, with 14 bases matching TRBD2. Germline V gene data show CDR1 as SGHKS and CDR2 as YYEKEE (reference sequence). Trimming cost V 8 bases and J 1 base; bases outside gene matches: 6. The CDR3 loop spans 16 amino acids. The CDR3 region is CASWTSGRIGTDTQYF. CDR3 DNA sequence: TGTGCCAGTTGGACTAGCGGGAGGATCGGCACAGATACGCAGTATTTT.

V usage is TRBV12-3 or TRBV12-4 and J usage is TRBJ2-7; 9 positions agree with TRBD1. V lost 6 bases and J lost 7; bases outside the gene matches: 7. This CDR3 contains 13 residues. In DNA, the CDR3 is TGTGCCAGCAGACCGGGACAGGGAAGAGAGCAGTACTTC. Protein: CASRPGQGREQYF.

This sequence joins TRBV20-1 and TRBJ1-2; maybe TRBD1 (5 bases). CDR1 DFQATT and CDR2 SNEGSKA come from the germline V gene (reference sequence). This CDR3 is 11 amino acids long. The V and J ends lost 6 bases and 5 bases respectively, with 10 bases between them. CDR3 sequence: CSAREGYGYTF. The DNA for the CDR3 is TGCAGTGCGAGGGAGGGGTATGGCTACACCTTC.

This rearrangement joins TRBV6-5 to TRBJ2-3; 7 bases map to TRBD1. CDR1 is MNHEY and CDR2 is SVGAGI in the germline V gene. The CDR3 sequence is 12 residues long. With V trimmed by 7 bases and J by 7 bases, 5 bases remained unmatched. The CDR3 DNA sequence: TGTGCCAGCACCGCAGGGGGTAATACGCAGTATTTT. It encodes CASTAGGNTQYF.

The chain joins TRBV6-5 to TRBJ1-1, with a tentative D call TRBD1 (5 bases). CDR3 length equals 14 residues. Germline CDR1 is MNHEY and CDR2 is SVGAGI. The V end was cut by 9 bases, the J end by 1 base, with 15 bases between. The CDR3 is CASQPTAKNTEAFF. The CDR3 DNA is TGTGCCAGTCAACCGACAGCTAAGAACACTGAAGCTTTCTTT.